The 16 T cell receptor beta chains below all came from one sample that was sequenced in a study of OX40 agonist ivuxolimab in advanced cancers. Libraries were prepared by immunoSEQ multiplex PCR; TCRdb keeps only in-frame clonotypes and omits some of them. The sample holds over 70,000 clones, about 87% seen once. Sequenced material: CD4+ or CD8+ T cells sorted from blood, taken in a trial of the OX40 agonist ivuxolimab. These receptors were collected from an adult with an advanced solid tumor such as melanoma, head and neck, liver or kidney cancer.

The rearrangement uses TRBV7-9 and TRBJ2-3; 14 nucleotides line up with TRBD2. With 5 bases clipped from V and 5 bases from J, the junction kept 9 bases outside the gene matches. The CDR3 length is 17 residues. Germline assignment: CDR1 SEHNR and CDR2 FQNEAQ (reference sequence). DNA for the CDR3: TGTGCCAGCAGCCCGCGAGGGACTAGCGGGAGTATAGATACGCAGTATTTT. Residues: CASSPRGTSGSIDTQYF. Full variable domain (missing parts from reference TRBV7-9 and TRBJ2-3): DTGVSQNPRHKITKRGQNVTFRCDPISEHNRLYWYRQTLGQGPEFLTYFQNEAQLEKSRLLSDRFSAERPKGSFSTLEIQRTEQGDSAMYLCASSPRGTSGSIDTQYFGPGTRLTVL.

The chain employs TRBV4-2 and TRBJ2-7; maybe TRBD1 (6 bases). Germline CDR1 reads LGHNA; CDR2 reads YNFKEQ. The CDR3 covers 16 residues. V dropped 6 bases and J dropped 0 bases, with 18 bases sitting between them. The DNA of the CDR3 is TGTGCCAGCAGTACCTTGGACAGCCCGACCTCCTACGAGCAGTACTTC. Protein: CASSTLDSPTSYEQYF.

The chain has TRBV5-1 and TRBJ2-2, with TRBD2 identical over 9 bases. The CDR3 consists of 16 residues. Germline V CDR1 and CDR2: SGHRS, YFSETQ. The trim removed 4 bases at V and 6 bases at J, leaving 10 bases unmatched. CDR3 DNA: TGCGCCAGCAGCCCTCGGGTTAGCGGGAGCTCCGGGGAGCTGTTTTTT. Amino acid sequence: CASSPRVSGSSGELFF. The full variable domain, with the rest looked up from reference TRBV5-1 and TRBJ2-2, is KAGVTQTPRYLIKTRGQQVTLSCSPISGHRSVSWYQQTPGQGLQFLFEYFSETQRNKGNFPGRFSGRQFSNSRSEMNVSTLELGDSALYLCASSPRVSGSSGELFFGEGSRLTVL.

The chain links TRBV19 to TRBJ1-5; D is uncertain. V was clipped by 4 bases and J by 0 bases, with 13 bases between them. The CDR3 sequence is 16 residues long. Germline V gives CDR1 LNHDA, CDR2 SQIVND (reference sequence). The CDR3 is CASSSSDGYSNQPQHF. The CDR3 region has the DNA TGTGCCAGTAGTAGTAGCGATGGGTATAGCAATCAGCCCCAGCATTTT.

The CDR3: CASTRGTNYGYTF. The CDR3 nucleotides are TGTGCCAGCACTCGTGGCACTAACTATGGCTACACCTTC. The chain carries TRBV27 and TRBJ1-2, with unresolved D. This CDR3 comprises 13 residues. V was pared by 7 bases and J by 0 bases, with 9 bases between. Germline lookup yields CDR1 MNHEY and CDR2 SMNVEV (reference sequence).

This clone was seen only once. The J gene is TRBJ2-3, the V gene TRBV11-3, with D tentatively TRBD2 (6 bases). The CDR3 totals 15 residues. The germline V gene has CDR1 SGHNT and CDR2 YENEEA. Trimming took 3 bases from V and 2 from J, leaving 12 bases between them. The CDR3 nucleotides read TGTGCCAGCAGCTTGAGGGGAGGCCCCACAGATACGCAGTATTTT. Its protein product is CASSLRGGPTDTQYF.

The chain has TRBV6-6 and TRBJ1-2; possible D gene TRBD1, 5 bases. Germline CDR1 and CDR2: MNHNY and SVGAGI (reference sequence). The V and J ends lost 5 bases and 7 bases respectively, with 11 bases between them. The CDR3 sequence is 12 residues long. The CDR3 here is CASSDPGTGYTF. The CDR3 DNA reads TGTGCCAGCAGTGATCCTGGGACTGGCTACACCTTC.

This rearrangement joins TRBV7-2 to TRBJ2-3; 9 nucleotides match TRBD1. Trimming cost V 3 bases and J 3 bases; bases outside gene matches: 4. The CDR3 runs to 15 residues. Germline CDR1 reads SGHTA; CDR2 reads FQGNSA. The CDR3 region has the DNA TGTGCCAGCAGCTTCCGGACAGGGGATACAGATACGCAGTATTTT. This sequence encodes CASSFRTGDTDTQYF.

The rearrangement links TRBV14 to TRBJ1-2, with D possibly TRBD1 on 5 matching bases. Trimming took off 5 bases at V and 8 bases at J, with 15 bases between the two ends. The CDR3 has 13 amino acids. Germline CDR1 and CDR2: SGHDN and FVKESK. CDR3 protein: CASSSRGDRGYTF. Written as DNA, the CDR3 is TGTGCCAGCAGCTCCCGGGGGGATCGGGGCTACACCTTC.

The CDR3 DNA reads as TGTGCCTGGAGTTGGGAGGGGGGGAACACTGAAGCTTTCTTT. As protein: CAWSWEGGNTEAFF. The V gene is TRBV30, the J gene TRBJ1-1; D perhaps matches TRBD1 (6 bases). The CDR3 consists of 14 residues. Germline CDR1 is GTSNPN and CDR2 is SVGIG (reference sequence). V was shortened by 2 bases and J by 1 base, with 11 bases between the two germline ends.

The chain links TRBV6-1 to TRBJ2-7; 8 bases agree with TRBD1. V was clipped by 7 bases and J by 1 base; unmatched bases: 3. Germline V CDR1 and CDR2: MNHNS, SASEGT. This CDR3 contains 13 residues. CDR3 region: CASNRTGSYEQYF. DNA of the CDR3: TGTGCCAGCAATCGGACAGGGTCCTACGAGCAGTACTTC.

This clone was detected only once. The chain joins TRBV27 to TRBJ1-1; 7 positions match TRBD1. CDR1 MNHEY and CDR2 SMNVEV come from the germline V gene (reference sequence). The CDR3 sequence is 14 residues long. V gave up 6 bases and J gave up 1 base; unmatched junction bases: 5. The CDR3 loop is CASRAGTANTEAFF. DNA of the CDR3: TGTGCCAGCAGGGCCGGGACAGCGAACACTGAAGCTTTCTTT.

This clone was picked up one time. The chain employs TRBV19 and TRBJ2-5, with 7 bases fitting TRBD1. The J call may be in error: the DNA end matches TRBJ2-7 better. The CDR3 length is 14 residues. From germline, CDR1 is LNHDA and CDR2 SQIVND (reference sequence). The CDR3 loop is CASSIRQGAYEQYF. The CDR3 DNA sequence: TGTGCCAGTAGTATCCGGCAGGGGGCCTACGAGCAGTACTTC.

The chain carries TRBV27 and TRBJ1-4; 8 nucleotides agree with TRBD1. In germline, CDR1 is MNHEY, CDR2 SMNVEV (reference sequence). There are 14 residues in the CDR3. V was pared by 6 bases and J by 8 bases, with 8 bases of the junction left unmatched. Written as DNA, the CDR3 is TGTGCCAGCAGCAGACAGGGGATTCGGGAAAAACTGTTTTTT. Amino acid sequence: CASSRQGIREKLFF.

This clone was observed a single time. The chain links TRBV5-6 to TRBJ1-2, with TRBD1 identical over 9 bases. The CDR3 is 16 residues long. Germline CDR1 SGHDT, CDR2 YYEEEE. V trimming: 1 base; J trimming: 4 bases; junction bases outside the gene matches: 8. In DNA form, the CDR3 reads TGTGCCAGCAGCTTGCTGGGACAGGGCTTGGGCTATGGCTACACCTTC. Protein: CASSLLGQGLGYGYTF.

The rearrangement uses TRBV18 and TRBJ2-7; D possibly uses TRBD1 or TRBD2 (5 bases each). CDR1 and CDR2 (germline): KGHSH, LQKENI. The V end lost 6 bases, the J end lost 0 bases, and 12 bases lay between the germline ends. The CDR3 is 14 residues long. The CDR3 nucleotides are TGTGCCAGCTCCGGGACGGCTAGCTCCTACGAGCAGTACTTC. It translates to CASSGTASSYEQYF.